A selection of T cell receptor beta chains follows, all from one sample in a study of tumor-infiltrating lymphocytes in primary liver carcinoma. TCRdb itself ran the multiplex PCR reads through MiXCR, one entry per CDR3 protein. Among approximately 330,000 distinct CDR3 sequences listed, about two thirds were seen once. The sample taken for sequencing was peripheral blood. These receptors all stem from a man aged 35 to 55 with primary liver carcinoma and hepatitis B virus infection. Each CDR3 is given with its conserved first and last residue. The size field is filled for only some rows; it gives once, few, many or a size class.

CDR3 protein	V gene	J gene	clone size
CASSYNERWQPQHF	TRBV6-5	TRBJ1-5	few
CASRLAGPYNEQFF	TRBV6-5	TRBJ2-1	-
CSVADTEVFF	TRBV29-1	TRBJ1-1	-
CAISQSGLAGGPQGTDTQYF	TRBV4-1	TRBJ2-3	-
CASSYLTAGGGETQYF	TRBV6-6	TRBJ2-5	-
CAISLDDRTSGYGELFF	TRBV10-3	TRBJ2-2	-
CASSYSPTGAEEASF	TRBV6-5	TRBJ1-1	-
CASSHPYRETNEKLSF	TRBV4-1	TRBJ1-4	-
CASSLDLGSAYEQYF	TRBV11-1	TRBJ2-7	-
CATSGAGVSDTQYF	TRBV10-3	TRBJ2-3	-
CATSDPSVQEQFF	TRBV24-1	TRBJ2-1	-
CTSSSRTVETYEQYF	TRBV5-6	TRBJ2-7	-
CASSLGLAGAYKQYF	TRBV5-1	TRBJ2-7	-
CAWSTWGQTTEAFF	TRBV30	TRBJ1-1	few
CASSHQNTVASF	TRBV11-1	TRBJ1-1	-
CASSPTGAETQYF	TRBV6-1	TRBJ2-5	many
CAISEEVEEISTDTQYF	TRBV10-3	TRBJ2-3	many
CSFGEGSEAYF	TRBV29-1	TRBJ1-1	-
CASSYSRSPTGDTQYF	TRBV6-2/TRBV6-3	TRBJ2-3	many
CASSYPKGQPQHF	TRBV6-5	TRBJ1-5	-
CASSFNERGRGYEQYF	TRBV5-6	TRBJ2-7	-
CAWSLAGGTDTQYF	TRBV30	TRBJ2-3	-
CAGSELGVSGTQYF	TRBV10-2	TRBJ2-3	once
CASISPPHYNEQFF	TRBV12-3/TRBV12-4	TRBJ2-1	-
CASSLGGVNTEVFF	TRBV11-2	TRBJ1-1	once
CASSFEGLEKNIQYF	TRBV5-1	TRBJ2-4	few
CASSGGVQGPSSDTQYF	TRBV10-2	TRBJ2-3	-
CASSYGGQLAYEQYF	TRBV6-5	TRBJ2-7	many
CAWSVAGDEQYF	TRBV30	TRBJ2-7	many
CSVSDGTFNEKLFF	TRBV29-1	TRBJ1-4	many
CASSLTGRSYEQYF	TRBV28	TRBJ2-7	-
CASSSGQLVWDEQYF	TRBV5-1	TRBJ2-7	-
CASSQGSVYEQYF	TRBV4-1	TRBJ2-7	many
CASSGQGVGNSPLHF	TRBV6-1	TRBJ1-6	-